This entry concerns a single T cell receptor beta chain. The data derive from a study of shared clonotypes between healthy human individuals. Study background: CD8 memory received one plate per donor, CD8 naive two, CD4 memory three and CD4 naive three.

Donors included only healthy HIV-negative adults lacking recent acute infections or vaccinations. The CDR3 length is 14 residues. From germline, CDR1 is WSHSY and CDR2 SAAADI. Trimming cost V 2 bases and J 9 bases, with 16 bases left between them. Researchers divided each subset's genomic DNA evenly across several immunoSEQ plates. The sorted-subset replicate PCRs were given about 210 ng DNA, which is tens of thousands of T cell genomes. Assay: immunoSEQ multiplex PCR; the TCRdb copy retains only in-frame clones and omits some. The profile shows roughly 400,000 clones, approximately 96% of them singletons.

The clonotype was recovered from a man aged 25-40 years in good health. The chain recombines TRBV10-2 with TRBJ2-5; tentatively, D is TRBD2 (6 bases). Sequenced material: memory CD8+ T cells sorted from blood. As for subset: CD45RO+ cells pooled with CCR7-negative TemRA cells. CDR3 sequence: CASSEGFSGYSQYF. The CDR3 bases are TGCGCCAGCAGTGAGGGTTTTAGCGGTTATTCCCAGTACTTC.